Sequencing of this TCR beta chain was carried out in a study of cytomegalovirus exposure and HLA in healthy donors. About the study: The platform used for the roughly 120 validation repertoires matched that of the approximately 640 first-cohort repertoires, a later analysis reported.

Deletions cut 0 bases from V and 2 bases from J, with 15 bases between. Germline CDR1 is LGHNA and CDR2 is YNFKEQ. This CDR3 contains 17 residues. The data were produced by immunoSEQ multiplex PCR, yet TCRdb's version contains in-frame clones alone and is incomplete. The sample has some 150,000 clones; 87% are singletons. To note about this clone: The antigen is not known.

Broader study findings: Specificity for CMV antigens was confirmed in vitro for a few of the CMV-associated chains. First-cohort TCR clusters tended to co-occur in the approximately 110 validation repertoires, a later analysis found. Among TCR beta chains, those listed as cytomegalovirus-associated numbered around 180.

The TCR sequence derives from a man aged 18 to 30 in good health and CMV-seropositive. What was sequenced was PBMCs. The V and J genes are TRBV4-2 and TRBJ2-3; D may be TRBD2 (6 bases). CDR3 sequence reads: CASSQDFPGGVTDTQYF. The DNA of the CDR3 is TGTGCCAGCAGCCAAGATTTTCCCGGGGGAGTCACAGATACGCAGTATTTT.